The entry below gives a single T cell receptor (beta chain) sequence along with its context. Its antigen remains unknown. Use of 60 Vbeta and 13 Jbeta primers characterized the PCR. The method was immunoSEQ multiplex PCR; TCRdb's version includes in-frame clones alone and lacks a portion of them. The data show about 72,000 clones, 75% to 85% seen once. This entry is derived from a study of cytomegalovirus exposure and HLA in healthy donors. General study results and limits: Several V segments, TRBV6-2 and TRBV6-3 among them, could not be told apart and were dropped.

Germline lookup yields CDR1 LNHDA and CDR2 SQIVND (reference sequence). CDR3 size: 15 residues. Trimming cost V 5 bases and J 6 bases; bases outside gene matches: 11. This receptor was identified in a man aged 40-55 years in good health and CMV-seronegative. Sequenced sample: PBMCs. The V and J genes are TRBV19 and TRBJ1-2, with TRBD1 matching over 8 bases. CDR3 sequence reads: CASSSWTGRWDGYTF. CDR3 nucleotides: TGTGCCAGTAGTTCCTGGACAGGGAGATGGGATGGCTACACCTTC.